Below, one T cell receptor (beta chain) is given with its context. This specimen belongs to a study of blood T cell repertoires in COVID-19. Libraries were prepared by immunoSEQ multiplex PCR; TCRdb keeps only in-frame clonotypes and omits some of them. The data hold 52,000 or so clones, with 85% to 95% observed a single time. Looked up from germline, CDR1 is MGHDK and CDR2 is SYGVNS. The CDR3 contains 13 residues. V gave up 4 bases and J gave up 5 bases, with 11 bases separating them. This clonotype was sampled from a woman older than 75 with acute or convalescent COVID-19. The material sequenced was peripheral blood. The chain joins TRBV25-1 to TRBJ1-1; D possibly corresponds to TRBD1 (5 bases). CDR3 protein: CASSGGSQTEAFF. CDR3 DNA sequence: TGTGCCAGCAGTGGGGGCTCACAAACTGAAGCTTTCTTT.